Each of the 15 T cell receptor beta chains below was sequenced from the same sample in a study of blood T cell repertoires in COVID-19. Generated by immunoSEQ multiplex PCR, the TCRdb table keeps only in-frame clones and is missing some. The sample carries about 240,000 clones, around 84% recorded once. The sample consisted of peripheral blood. These receptors originate from a young woman with acute or convalescent COVID-19.

The gene calls are TRBV9 and TRBJ2-1; TRBD2 agrees at 8 bases. CDR3 length equals 16 residues. Germline lookup yields CDR1 SGDLS and CDR2 YYNGEE. V shed 5 bases and J 2 bases; nucleotides not matched to a gene: 9. Written as DNA, the CDR3 is TGTGCCAGCAGTGGAGGGGGTAGCGGGACCTACAATGAGCAGTTCTTC. It specifies CASSGGGSGTYNEQFF.

This chain joins TRBV3-1 (or the pseudogene TRBV3-2) and TRBJ2-7, with TRBD2 matching over 7 bases. Looked up from germline, CDR1 is LGHDT and CDR2 is YNNKEL (reference sequence). J gave up 5 bases and V 0 bases, and 16 bases lay outside the gene matches. The CDR3 is 18 amino acids. CDR3 DNA sequence: TGTGCCAGCAGCCAAGACGGGGCGGGAGTTTCCCCAACCCACGAGCAGTACTTC. Its translation: CASSQDGAGVSPTHEQYF.

The chain is built from TRBV7-2 and TRBJ1-1, with unresolved D. The CDR3 runs 14 residues. Trimming took off 3 bases at V and 1 base at J, with 9 bases between the two ends. Germline lookup yields CDR1 SGHTA and CDR2 FQGNSA. The CDR3 region has the DNA TGTGCCAGCAGCTTTCTTGGCGGGAACACTGAAGCTTTCTTT. Translated: CASSFLGGNTEAFF.

Only a few counts were recorded for this clone. V gene TRBV4-1 combines with J gene TRBJ1-5, with no clear D. The V end was cut by 0 bases, the J end by 10 bases, with 10 bases between. Germline V CDR1 and CDR2: MGHRA, YSYEKL. The CDR3 runs 13 residues. CDR3 sequence: CASSQDTPHPQHF. DNA for the CDR3: TGCGCCAGCAGCCAAGATACACCCCATCCCCAGCATTTT.

V is TRBV13 and J is TRBJ1-1; maybe TRBD1 (6 bases). Trimming shortened V by 4 bases and J by 1 base, and 10 bases separated the two germline ends. Germline V gene sequence: CDR1 PRHDT, CDR2 FYEKMQ (reference sequence). The CDR3 covers 14 residues. The CDR3 nucleotides read TGTGCCAGCAGCTGGAAGACAGGGAACACTGAAGCTTTCTTT. It encodes CASSWKTGNTEAFF.

The J gene is TRBJ2-7, the V gene TRBV6-1, with 11 bases fitting TRBD2. V trimming: 1 base; J trimming: 3 bases; junction bases outside the gene matches: 2. The CDR3 is made up of 15 amino acids. Germline V gene data show CDR1 as MNHNS and CDR2 as SASEGT. The CDR3 is CASSEGTSGLYEQYF. Here the CDR3 DNA reads TGTGCCAGCAGTGAAGGGACTAGCGGGCTCTACGAGCAGTACTTC.

In regard to this clone: The junction differs from germline at one of its ends, possibly a read error. The J gene is TRBJ2-1, the V gene TRBV5-1; a possible D gene is TRBD2 (6 bases). Germline lookup yields CDR1 SGHRS and CDR2 YFSETQ. There are 14 residues in the CDR3. As DNA, the CDR3 is TGCGCCAGCAGCTTGGCCGCGGGGCCCCTAGCGTGGATCTTC. It translates to CASSLAAGPLAWIF.

V is TRBV7-3 and J is TRBJ2-2, with 7 positions matching TRBD2. The germline V gene has CDR1 SGHTA and CDR2 FQGTGA. The CDR3 spans 15 residues. The J segment lost 7 bases and the V segment lost 1 base, leaving 6 bases of the junction unmatched. The CDR3 loop reads CASSLKGPGGGELFF. The CDR3 DNA reads as TGTGCCAGCAGCTTAAAGGGACCGGGGGGCGGGGAGCTGTTTTTT.

The chain has TRBV19 and TRBJ1-1; no clear D gene. Germline loops: CDR1 LNHDA, CDR2 SQIVND (reference sequence). V was shortened by 3 bases and J by 5 bases, with 10 bases between the two germline ends. The CDR3 covers 13 residues. The CDR3 here is CASSIRLGTEAFF. CDR3 sequence (DNA): TGTGCCAGTAGTATCAGACTAGGGACTGAAGCTTTCTTT.

This clone came up once. The same CDR3 can be traced to other DNA sequences in this sample. The chain links TRBV19 to TRBJ2-3; D call uncertain. CDR3 length: 13 residues. V lost 1 base and J lost 4, with 6 bases in between. Germline loops: CDR1 LNHDA, CDR2 SQIVND (reference sequence). CDR3 in amino acids: CASSIGLADTQYF. DNA of the CDR3: TGTGCCAGTAGTATAGGGCTAGCAGATACGCAGTATTTT.

The chain is built from TRBV19 and TRBJ2-1; D is possibly TRBD1 (6 bases). Germline-derived CDR1 and CDR2 are LNHDA and SQIVND (reference sequence). CDR3 length: 15 residues. The V and J ends lost 3 bases and 1 base respectively, with 10 bases between them. This chain's CDR3 is CASSIPQGSYNEQFF. In nucleotides, the CDR3 is TGTGCCAGTAGTATCCCTCAGGGGTCCTACAATGAGCAGTTCTTC.

The genes are TRBV7-9 and TRBJ1-2; 9 nucleotides align to TRBD1. The CDR3 contains 18 residues. Per germline, CDR1 SEHNR and CDR2 FQNEAQ (reference sequence). After removal of 0 bases from V and 3 bases from J, the junction contained 11 bases not matched to a gene. DNA for the CDR3: TGTGCCAGCAGCTTAGCGGGGACAGGGAAGAACCTGGACTATGGCTACACCTTC. As protein: CASSLAGTGKNLDYGYTF.

For the CDR3, the DNA is TGTGCCAGCAGCCCCTATAGCAATCAGCCCCAGCATTTT. This encodes CASSPYSNQPQHF. The chain is built from TRBV11-2 and TRBJ1-5; unclear D gene. CDR3 length: 13 residues. CDR1 and CDR2 from the germline V gene are SGHAT and FQNNGV. The ends were cut back, 5 bases at V and 0 bases at J, with 5 bases in the middle.

This sequence joins TRBV2 and TRBJ2-7; TRBD2 aligns across 11 bases. The V and J ends lost 3 bases and 0 bases, in that order; junction bases with no gene match: 1. From germline, CDR1 is SNHLY and CDR2 FYNNEI. The length of the CDR3 is 15 residues. The CDR3 loop reads CASSETSGTSYEQYF. In DNA, the CDR3 is TGTGCCAGCAGTGAGACTAGCGGGACCTCCTACGAGCAGTACTTC.

This sequence joins TRBV19 and TRBJ2-1, with D possibly matching TRBD1 (7 bases). V gave up 3 bases and J gave up 12 bases, with 12 bases separating them. Looked up from germline, CDR1 is LNHDA and CDR2 is SQIVND (reference sequence). The CDR3 consists of 12 residues. For the CDR3, the DNA is TGTGCCAGTAGTATCCAGGGGGGCGGGCAGTTCTTC. Residues: CASSIQGGGQFF.